This T cell receptor (beta chain) was obtained from a study of T cells expressing NK-cell markers. Study-level information: The TCR beta repertoires were obtained from sorted CD3+CD56+NKG2C+, CD3+CD56+NKG2C- and CD3+CD56-NKG2C+ T cells. In the group of eight sequenced donors, seven were HCMV-seropositive and one was seronegative. Overall study findings and caveats: Once again these clonotypes came out on top in the CD3+CD56-NKG2C+ fraction of several donors.

About this clonotype itself: Its antigen remains unidentified.

Production of TCR beta cDNA relied on 5'RACE template switching with UMIs. TCRdb reanalyzed the 5' RACE reads and collapses them to one entry per CDR3 protein, without DNA. Recorded for this sample: approximately 380,000 distinct CDR3 sequences. This clonotype originated in a man aged 18-70 years in good health. The sequenced sample was blood T cells: a sorted CD56 or NKG2C T cell subset, CD4+ or CD8+ T cells, or bulk PBMC T cells (not recorded which).

The chain's CDR3 is CASSPATGSRSGANVLTF. The chain employs TRBV18 and TRBJ2-6; TCRdb calls TRBD1, which cannot be checked without DNA. The CDR3 is made up of 18 amino acids. CDR1 and CDR2 from the germline V gene are KGHSH and LQKENI.